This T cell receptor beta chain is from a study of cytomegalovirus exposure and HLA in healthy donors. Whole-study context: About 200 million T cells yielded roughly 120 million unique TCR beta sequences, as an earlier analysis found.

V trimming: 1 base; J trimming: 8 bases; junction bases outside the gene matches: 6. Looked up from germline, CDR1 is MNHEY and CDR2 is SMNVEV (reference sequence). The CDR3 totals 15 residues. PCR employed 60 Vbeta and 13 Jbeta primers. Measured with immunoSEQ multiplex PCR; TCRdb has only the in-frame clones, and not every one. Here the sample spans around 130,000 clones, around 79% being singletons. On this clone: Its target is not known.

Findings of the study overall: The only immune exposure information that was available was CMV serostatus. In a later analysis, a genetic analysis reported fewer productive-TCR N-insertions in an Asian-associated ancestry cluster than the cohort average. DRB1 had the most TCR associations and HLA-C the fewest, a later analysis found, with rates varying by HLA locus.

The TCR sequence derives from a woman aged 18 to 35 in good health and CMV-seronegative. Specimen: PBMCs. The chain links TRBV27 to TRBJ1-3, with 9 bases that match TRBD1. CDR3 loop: CASSLLTGGLDTIYF. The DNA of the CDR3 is TGTGCCAGCAGTTTATTGACAGGGGGACTTGACACCATATATTTT.